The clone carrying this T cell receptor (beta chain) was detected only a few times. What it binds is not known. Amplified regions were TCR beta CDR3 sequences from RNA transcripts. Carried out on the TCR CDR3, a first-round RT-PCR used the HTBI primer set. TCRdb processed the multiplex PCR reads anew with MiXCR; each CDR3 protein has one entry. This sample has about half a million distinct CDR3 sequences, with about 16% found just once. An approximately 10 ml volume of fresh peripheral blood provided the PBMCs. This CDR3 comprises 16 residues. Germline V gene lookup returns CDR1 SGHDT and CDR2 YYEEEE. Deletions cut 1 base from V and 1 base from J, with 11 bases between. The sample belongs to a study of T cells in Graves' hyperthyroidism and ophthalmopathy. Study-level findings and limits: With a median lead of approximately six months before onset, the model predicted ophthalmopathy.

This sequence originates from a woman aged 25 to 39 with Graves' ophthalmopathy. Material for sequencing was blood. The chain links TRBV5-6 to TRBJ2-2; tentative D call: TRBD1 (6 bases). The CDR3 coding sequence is TGTGCCAGCAGCTTGTTTGGACAGATGAACACCGGGGAGCTGTTTTTT. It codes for CASSLFGQMNTGELFF.